This TCR beta chain was found in a study of PD-L1 blockade in urothelial cancer. On the study more broadly: The patients' atezolizumab therapy, 1,200 mg intravenously every 3 weeks, started in about 2014. Investigators checked blood 3 weeks (second dose) and 6 weeks after treatment start.

Generated by immunoSEQ multiplex PCR, the TCRdb table keeps only in-frame clones and is missing some. Of approximately 50,000 clones listed, 70% to 90% are singletons. Germline V CDR1 and CDR2: SGDLS, YYNGEE. This CDR3 spans 14 amino acids. V was clipped by 4 bases and J by 4 bases; unmatched bases: 7. A total of 1 to 8 samples per patient were collected pretreatment and on-treatment. This clonotype originated in a man aged 60 to 69 with urothelial cancer. This chain joins TRBV9 and TRBJ1-2; TRBD1 agrees at 7 bases. Material: PBMCs, obtained around atezolizumab (anti-PD-L1) treatment. CDR3 in amino acids: CASSTATGFYGYTF. The CDR3 nucleotides read TGTGCCAGCAGCACCGCGACAGGGTTCTATGGCTACACCTTC.